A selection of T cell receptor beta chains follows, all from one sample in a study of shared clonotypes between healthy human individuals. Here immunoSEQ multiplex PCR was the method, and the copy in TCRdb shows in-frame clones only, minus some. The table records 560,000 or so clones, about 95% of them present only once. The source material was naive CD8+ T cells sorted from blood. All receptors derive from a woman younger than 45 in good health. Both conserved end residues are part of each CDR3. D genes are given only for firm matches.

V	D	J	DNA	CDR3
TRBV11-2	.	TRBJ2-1	TGTGCCAGCAGCTTAGAGTGGGGGAGCTCCTACAATGAGCAGTTCTTC	CASSLEWGSSYNEQFF
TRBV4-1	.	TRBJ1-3	TGCGCCAGCAGCCAACGGGCAGGGACGGCGGGGAACACCATATATTTT	CASSQRAGTAGNTIYF
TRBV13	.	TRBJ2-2	TGTGCCAGCAGCCCCGGATTCACCGGGGAGCTGTTTTTT	CASSPGFTGELFF
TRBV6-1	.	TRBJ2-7	TGTGCCAGCAGTGAATGGGGAGGTGGGCAGACCTACGAGCAGTACTTC	CASSEWGGGQTYEQYF
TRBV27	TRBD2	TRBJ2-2	TGTGCCAGCAGACTAGCGGGAGGGCCCGGGGAGCTGTTTTTT	CASRLAGGPGELFF
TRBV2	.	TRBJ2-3	TGTGCCATACAGGTACCCCACACAGATACGCAGTATTTT	CAIQVPHTDTQYF
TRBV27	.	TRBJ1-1	TGTGCCAGCAGTATCCAGGGTGGGGACACTGAAGCTTTCTTT	CASSIQGGDTEAFF
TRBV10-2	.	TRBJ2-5	TGCGCCAGCAGTGGTTTGGGGGAGACCCAGTACTTC	CASSGLGETQYF
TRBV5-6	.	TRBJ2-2	TGTGCCAGCAGCTTGGAGCTAGAGGGGAACACCGGGGAGCTGTTTTTT	CASSLELEGNTGELFF
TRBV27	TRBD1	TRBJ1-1	TGTGCCAGCAGTTTGGCAGGGGGCGCGGGGACTGAAGCTTTCTTT	CASSLAGGAGTEAFF